Shown below are 16 T cell receptor beta chains from a single sample sequenced in a study of shared clonotypes between healthy human individuals. Terminally differentiated effector memory CD45RA+ cells were excluded from the naive CD8 cells, which were CD45RO-negative and positively selected for CCR7. Profiled with immunoSEQ multiplex PCR; TCRdb holds only in-frame clones, not every one. Here the sample spans 2 million to 2.5 million clones, around 96% being singletons. The sequencing input was naive CD8+ T cells sorted from blood. Every receptor here comes from a man aged 18 to 29 in good health.

The chain is built from TRBV29-1 and TRBJ2-7; 7 bases line up with TRBD1. This CDR3 region has 15 residues. The V segment lost 0 bases and the J segment 9 bases; nucleotides outside the gene matches: 14. Germline V CDR1 and CDR2: SQVTM, ANQGSEA. DNA of the CDR3: TGCAGCGTTGAAGATCCAACAGGGGTGGGGAAAGGGCAGTACTTC. It is translated as CSVEDPTGVGKGQYF.

The V gene is TRBV6-6, the J gene TRBJ2-1; D is ambiguous. The CDR3 covers 11 residues. V was shortened by 8 bases and J by 8 bases, with 10 bases between the two germline ends. The V gene's germline CDR1 is MNHNY and CDR2 SVGAGI (reference sequence). The CDR3 region is CASAHIDEQFF. The CDR3 coding sequence is TGTGCCAGCGCCCATATCGATGAGCAGTTCTTC.

The V gene is TRBV11-2, the J gene TRBJ2-7; no definite D call. V was pared by 3 bases and J by 2 bases, with 14 bases between. CDR3 length equals 15 residues. Germline values: CDR1 SGHAT, CDR2 FQNNGV. The CDR3 bases are TGTGCCAGCAGCTTGAACGTGGGGTCCACCTACGAGCAGTACTTC. Residues: CASSLNVGSTYEQYF.

J is TRBJ1-6 and V is TRBV19; D call uncertain. This CDR3 has 14 residues. V was cut by 9 bases and J by 0 bases, with 9 bases left in between. Germline V lookup: CDR1 LNHDA, CDR2 SQIVND (reference sequence). The CDR3: CARSPSSYNSPLHF. CDR3 bases: TGTGCCAGAAGCCCGAGCTCCTATAATTCACCCCTCCACTTT.

This clone has only a few counts. The V and J genes are TRBV5-1 and TRBJ1-5; TRBD1 agrees at 10 bases. V shed 7 bases and J 6 bases; nucleotides not matched to a gene: 10. Germline assignment: CDR1 SGHRS and CDR2 YFSETQ. This CDR3 region has 15 residues. Here the CDR3 DNA reads TGCGCCAGCCCTGGGAGGACAGGGGGGTTTCAGCCCCAGCATTTT. This codes for CASPGRTGGFQPQHF.

This rearrangement joins TRBV29-1 to TRBJ1-2, with D perhaps matching TRBD1 (5 bases). The germline V and J ends were trimmed by 6 bases and 3 bases, with 14 bases remaining between them. Germline-derived CDR1 and CDR2 are SQVTM and ANQGSEA. The CDR3 contains 13 residues. As DNA, the CDR3 is TGCAGCGTCCAAGATGGGGGTTACTATGGCTACACCTTC. As protein: CSVQDGGYYGYTF.

Worth noting for this clone: The same CDR3 also results from other DNA sequences found in this sample. V is TRBV7-9 and J is TRBJ2-7, with 7 bases that match TRBD1. Germline lookup yields CDR1 SEHNR and CDR2 FQNEAQ (reference sequence). The CDR3 contains 13 residues. J gave up 1 base and V 5 bases, and 2 bases lay outside the gene matches. The CDR3 region is CASSGQASYEQYF. In nucleotides, the CDR3 is TGTGCCAGCAGCGGACAGGCGTCCTACGAGCAGTACTTC. Supplemented by reference TRBV7-9 and TRBJ2-7, the full variable domain reads DTGVSQNPRHKITKRGQNVTFRCDPISEHNRLYWYRQTLGQGPEFLTYFQNEAQLEKSRLLSDRFSAERPKGSFSTLEIQRTEQGDSAMYLCASSGQASYEQYFGPGTRLTVT.

CDR3 bases: TGTGCCACCAGCAGAGATCGGTGGCAGGGTCCGGGGGAGACCCAGTACTTC. Translating gives CATSRDRWQGPGETQYF. The chain has TRBV15 and TRBJ2-5; either TRBD1 or TRBD2 may supply D (5 bases each). The CDR3 has 17 residues. The germline V and J ends were trimmed by 0 bases and 5 bases, with 19 bases remaining between them. Germline CDR1 is LNHNV and CDR2 is YYDKDF (reference sequence).

This CDR3 reads CASSTYEEGDTEAFF. The DNA of the CDR3 is TGTGCCAGCAGCACATACGAGGAGGGCGACACTGAAGCTTTCTTT. The gene calls are TRBV9 and TRBJ1-1; D ambiguous. CDR3 length equals 15 residues. CDR1 and CDR2 from the germline V gene are SGDLS and YYNGEE. Between the trimmed V and J ends, which lost 4 bases and 3 bases, there was a span of 16 bases.

This chain uses TRBV27 with TRBJ2-3; 8 positions agree with TRBD2. This CDR3 contains 15 residues. V trimming: 6 bases; J trimming: 3 bases; junction bases outside the gene matches: 8. Per germline, CDR1 MNHEY and CDR2 SMNVEV (reference sequence). The CDR3 region has the DNA TGTGCCAGCAGAACCGTAGCGGGGCTTACAGATACGCAGTATTTT. Translation gives CASRTVAGLTDTQYF.

The V gene is TRBV27, the J gene TRBJ1-4; D call uncertain. The CDR3 runs 15 residues. CDR1 is MNHEY, CDR2 SMNVEV, per germline (reference sequence). Trimming shortened V by 5 bases and J by 3 bases, and 13 bases separated the two germline ends. CDR3: CASSATAGANEKLFF. The CDR3 DNA reads TGTGCCAGCAGTGCCACAGCGGGAGCTAATGAAAAACTGTTTTTT.

The genes are TRBV10-3 and TRBJ2-2; 10 bases line up with TRBD2. This CDR3 has 15 residues. V gave up 10 bases and J gave up 4 bases; unmatched junction bases: 9. Per germline, CDR1 ENHRY and CDR2 SYGVKD. CDR3 sequence reads: CATYSGTSATGELFF. In DNA, the CDR3 is TGTGCCACGTATTCCGGGACTAGCGCCACCGGGGAGCTGTTTTTT.

The chain links TRBV9 to TRBJ1-6, with D perhaps matching TRBD1 (6 bases). Germline V gives CDR1 SGDLS, CDR2 YYNGEE. Trimming left V 3 bases short and J 6 bases short, with 19 bases between. The CDR3 has 17 amino acids. The DNA of the CDR3 is TGTGCCAGCAGCGAAGAAAACAGGGTATGGAGTAATTCACCCCTCCACTTT. Protein product: CASSEENRVWSNSPLHF.

The chain links TRBV7-9 to TRBJ2-5, with a possible D match to TRBD2 (5 bases). The V gene's germline CDR1 is SEHNR and CDR2 FQNEAQ (reference sequence). The CDR3 extends over 14 amino acids. The V gene lost 8 bases and the J gene lost 3 bases, with 16 bases spanning the gap. CDR3 nucleotides: TGTGCCAGCCTCCCGGGATACGCGGAAGAGACCCAGTACTTC. Amino acid sequence: CASLPGYAEETQYF.

This chain uses TRBV15 with TRBJ2-7; TRBD1 matches at 9 bases. Germline CDR1 and CDR2: LNHNV and YYDKDF (reference sequence). The CDR3 has 15 amino acids. The ends lost 0 bases at V and 5 bases at J; junction bases unmatched: 5. The CDR3 is CATSRDRDRANEQYF. The CDR3 DNA follows: TGTGCCACCAGCAGAGATAGGGACAGGGCCAACGAGCAGTACTTC. Together with reference TRBV15 and TRBJ2-7, the CDR3 gives the full variable domain: DAMVIQNPRYQVTQFGKPVTLSCSQTLNHNVMYWYQQKSSQAPKLLFHYYDKDFNNEADTPDNFQSRRPNTSFCFLDIRSPGLGDTAMYLCATSRDRDRANEQYFGPGTRLTVT.

CDR3 bases: TGTGCCACCAGGAGGACAGAGAACACCGGGGAGCTGTTTTTT. Translation: CATRRTENTGELFF. The V gene is TRBV28, the J gene TRBJ2-2; D perhaps matches TRBD1 (6 bases). CDR3 size: 14 residues. V lost 10 bases, J lost 1 base, and 13 bases lay in between. Germline loops: CDR1 MDHEN, CDR2 SYDVKM.